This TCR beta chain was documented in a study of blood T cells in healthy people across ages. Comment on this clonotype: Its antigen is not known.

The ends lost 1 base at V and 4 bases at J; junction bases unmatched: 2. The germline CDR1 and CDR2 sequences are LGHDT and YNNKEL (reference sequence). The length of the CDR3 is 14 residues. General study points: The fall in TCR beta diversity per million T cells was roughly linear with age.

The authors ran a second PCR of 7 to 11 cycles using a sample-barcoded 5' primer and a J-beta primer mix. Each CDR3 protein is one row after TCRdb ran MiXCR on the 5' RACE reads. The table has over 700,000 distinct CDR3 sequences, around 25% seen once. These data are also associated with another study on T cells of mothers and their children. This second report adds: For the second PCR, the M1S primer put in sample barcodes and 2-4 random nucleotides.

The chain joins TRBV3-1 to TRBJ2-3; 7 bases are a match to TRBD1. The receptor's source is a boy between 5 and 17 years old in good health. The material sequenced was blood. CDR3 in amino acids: CASSQGRGSDTQYF. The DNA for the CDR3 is TGTGCCAGCAGCCAAGGCAGGGGGTCAGATACGCAGTATTTT.